Listed here are 15 T cell receptor beta chains from one sample, sequenced in a study of OX40 agonist ivuxolimab in advanced cancers. Profiling relied on immunoSEQ multiplex PCR, and the TCRdb table lists in-frame clones only, not all of them. The sample carries about 70,000 clones, roughly four fifths recorded once. Sequencing used CD4+ or CD8+ T cells sorted from blood, obtained in a trial of the OX40 agonist ivuxolimab. Every receptor here comes from an adult with an advanced solid tumor such as melanoma, head and neck, liver or kidney cancer.

This chain connects TRBV18 to TRBJ2-6; D call uncertain. This CDR3 has 15 residues. In germline, CDR1 is KGHSH, CDR2 LQKENI. The V and J ends lost 2 bases and 0 bases respectively, with 5 bases between them. For the CDR3, the DNA is TGTGCCAGCTCACCATCGGCCTCTGGGGCCAACGTCCTGACTTTC. Translated, it gives CASSPSASGANVLTF.

CDR3 DNA: TGTGCCACCCTCTTTGGAGCGGGAAAAAATGAGCAGTTCTTC. Translated, it gives CATLFGAGKNEQFF. This sequence joins TRBV5-4 and TRBJ2-1; 7 nucleotides match TRBD2. The V and J ends lost 9 bases and 7 bases, in that order; junction bases with no gene match: 13. Germline lookup yields CDR1 SGHNT and CDR2 YYREEE (reference sequence). The CDR3 contains 14 residues.

CDR3 amino acids: CASSGPGAEQYF. The CDR3 bases are TGTGCCAGCAGTGGACCAGGGGCCGAGCAGTACTTC. The V call is TRBV2, the J call TRBJ2-7, with a tentative D call TRBD1 (6 bases). V lost 4 bases and J lost 6, with 10 bases in between. The CDR3 runs to 12 residues. Per germline, CDR1 SNHLY and CDR2 FYNNEI.

This clone was recorded once. The chain combines TRBV18 with TRBJ2-3; D is unresolved. Germline CDR1 KGHSH, CDR2 LQKENI. The CDR3 length is 14 residues. Trimming took off 0 bases at V and 4 bases at J, with 8 bases between the two ends. CDR3 DNA sequence: TGTGCCAGCTCACCACCGGAGACGGCAGATACGCAGTATTTT. Its translation is CASSPPETADTQYF.

This chain connects TRBV18 to TRBJ1-3; no clear D. The CDR3 length is 16 residues. Per the germline V gene, CDR1 is KGHSH and CDR2 is LQKENI. Trimming removed 0 bases at V and 0 bases at J, with 9 bases between. CDR3: CASSPPEAVSGNTIYF. In nucleotides, the CDR3 is TGTGCCAGCTCACCACCGGAGGCGGTCTCTGGAAACACCATATATTTT.

This chain links TRBV7-2 with TRBJ2-1, with 13 bases that match TRBD2. Germline-derived CDR1 and CDR2 are SGHTA and FQGNSA. CDR3 length: 16 residues. V gave up 4 bases and J gave up 9 bases; unmatched junction bases: 9. CDR3 protein: CASSSTGLAGVGEQFF. The CDR3 region has the DNA TGTGCCAGCAGCTCAACCGGACTAGCGGGAGTCGGTGAGCAGTTCTTC.

The chain couples TRBV19 to TRBJ2-7; the match to TRBD1 covers 7 bases. In germline, CDR1 is LNHDA, CDR2 SQIVND (reference sequence). J gave up 5 bases and V 3 bases, and 4 bases lay outside the gene matches. This CDR3 spans 13 amino acids. In nucleotides, the CDR3 is TGTGCCAGTAGTATGACAGGGTCCCACGAGCAGTACTTC. This sequence encodes CASSMTGSHEQYF.

As DNA, the CDR3 is TGTGCCATCAGTGATTCAGACAAACGAGCCCACACCTTC. It codes for CAISDSDKRAHTF. V gene TRBV10-3 combines with J gene TRBJ1-2; D is undetermined. CDR3 length equals 13 residues. Trimming left V 3 bases short and J 12 bases short, with 17 bases between. In germline, CDR1 is ENHRY, CDR2 SYGVKD.

The chain recombines TRBV5-6 with TRBJ1-1; D might be TRBD1 (6 bases). Trimming took 2 bases from V and 8 from J, leaving 19 bases between them. Germline CDR1 reads SGHDT; CDR2 reads YYEEEE. The CDR3 consists of 15 residues. The CDR3 reads CASSFLGQGRQEAFF. CDR3 DNA sequence: TGTGCCAGCAGCTTTTTGGGGCAGGGGCGACAGGAAGCTTTCTTT. The variable domain in full, completed from reference TRBV5-6 and TRBJ1-1, reads DAGVTQSPTHLIKTRGQQVTLRCSPKSGHDTVSWYQQALGQGPQFIFQYYEEEERQRGNFPDRFSGHQFPNYSSELNVNALLLGDSALYLCASSFLGQGRQEAFFGQGTRLTVV.

For the CDR3, the DNA is TGTGCCAGTAGTATAGGGGCCGGCGGGGGGGCCGGAGATGAGCAGTTCTTC. This gives the protein CASSIGAGGGAGDEQFF. The gene calls are TRBV19 and TRBJ2-1, with TRBD2 identical over 9 bases. The CDR3 length is 17 residues. J was trimmed by 8 bases and V by 1 base; bases with no gene match: 12. Looked up from germline, CDR1 is LNHDA and CDR2 is SQIVND (reference sequence).

The V and J genes are TRBV5-4 and TRBJ2-5; 9 positions match TRBD1. The closer fit of TRBJ2-7 to the DNA end suggests the J call may be wrong. In germline, CDR1 is SGHNT, CDR2 YYREEE (reference sequence). The CDR3 spans 15 residues. CDR3 amino acids: CASSGGQGNTYEQYF. The CDR3 nucleotides read TGTGCCAGCAGCGGGGGACAGGGTAATACCTACGAGCAGTACTTC.

This clone turned up a few times. The rearrangement links TRBV6-4 to TRBJ1-1, with D perhaps matching TRBD1 (5 bases). Germline-derived CDR1 and CDR2 are MRHNA and SNTAGT. The CDR3 totals 13 residues. V was trimmed by 8 bases and J by 0 bases, leaving 10 bases between them. The CDR3 bases are TGTGCCAGCGGTATGGACATGAACACTGAAGCTTTCTTT. Translation: CASGMDMNTEAFF.

The V call is TRBV15, the J call TRBJ1-4; D may be TRBD1 (6 bases). The V and J ends lost 1 base and 6 bases respectively, with 12 bases between them. The CDR3 consists of 15 residues. CDR1 is LNHNV, CDR2 YYDKDF, per germline (reference sequence). CDR3 region: CATSRGGGADEKLFF. CDR3 nucleotides: TGTGCCACCAGCAGAGGTGGGGGGGCTGATGAAAAACTGTTTTTT.

The genes are TRBV7-6 and TRBJ2-3; no clear D. V was pared by 6 bases and J by 6 bases, with 19 bases between. This CDR3 is 15 amino acids long. Germline CDR1 reads SGHVS; CDR2 reads FNYEAQ. The CDR3 spells CASSLRASLSDTQYF. The CDR3 DNA sequence: TGTGCCAGCAGTCTCCGGGCTTCCCTAAGCGATACGCAGTATTTT.

In nucleotides, the CDR3 is TGTGCCAGCAGCCCGGTCGCCCCTACCCAGTACTTC. Translation gives CASSPVAPTQYF. The chain is built from TRBV28 and TRBJ2-5, with unresolved D. This CDR3 spans 12 amino acids. V was cut by 6 bases and J by 8 bases, with 13 bases left in between. Germline values: CDR1 MDHEN, CDR2 SYDVKM. The variable domain in full, completed from reference TRBV28 and TRBJ2-5, reads DVKVTQSSRYLVKRTGEKVFLECVQDMDHENMFWYRQDPGLGLRLIYFSYDVKMKEKGDIPEGYSVSREKKERFSLILESASTNQTSMYLCASSPVAPTQYFGPGTRLLVL.